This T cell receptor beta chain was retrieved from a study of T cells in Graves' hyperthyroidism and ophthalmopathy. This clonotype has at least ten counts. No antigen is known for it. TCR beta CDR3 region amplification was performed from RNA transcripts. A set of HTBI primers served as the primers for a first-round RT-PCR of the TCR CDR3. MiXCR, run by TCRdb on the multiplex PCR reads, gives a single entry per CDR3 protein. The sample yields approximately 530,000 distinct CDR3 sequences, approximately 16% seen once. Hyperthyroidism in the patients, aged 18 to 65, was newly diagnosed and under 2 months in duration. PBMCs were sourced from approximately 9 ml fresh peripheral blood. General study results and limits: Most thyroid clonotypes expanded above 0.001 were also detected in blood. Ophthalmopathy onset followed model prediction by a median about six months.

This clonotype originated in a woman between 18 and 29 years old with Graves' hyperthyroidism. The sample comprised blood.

CDR3 in amino acids: CASSQGLPDGNYGYTF. CDR3 DNA: TGTGCCAGCAGCCAAGGGCTGCCTGACGGTAACTATGGCTACACCTTC. The V call is TRBV3-1, the J call TRBJ1-2; D is undetermined. The germline V gene encodes CDR1 LGHDT and CDR2 YNNKEL (reference sequence). Trimming shortened V by 1 base and J by 1 base, and 13 bases separated the two germline ends. The CDR3 loop spans 16 amino acids.